Following are 18 T cell receptor beta chains from one sample sequenced in a study of identical twins. TCRdb reanalysed the 5' RACE reads using MiXCR and keeps one entry per CDR3 protein. The sample comprises 400,000 to 600,000 distinct CDR3 sequences, approximately 20% of which are singletons, and more than 0.4% rests with the top ten. This same sample was also taken into another study, of yellow fever vaccine responses in identical twins.

Input material: CD4+ T cells sorted from blood. All receptors come from a woman aged 18-35 years in good health.

In this sample, this clonotype turned up a few times. The V call is TRBV10-3, the J call TRBJ1-1, with 10 bases aligning to TRBD1. There are 15 residues in the CDR3. V shed 10 bases, J shed 5 bases, and the junction held 13 bases outside the gene matches. CDR1 and CDR2 from the germline V gene are ENHRY and SYGVKD. CDR3 residues: CATTRTTGGETEAFF. The CDR3 DNA follows: TGTGCCACGACCAGAACGACAGGGGGCGAGACTGAAGCTTTCTTT.

This clonotype was counted a few times. The rearrangement joins TRBV5-1 to TRBJ1-1; D may be TRBD1 (5 bases). Trimming left V 0 bases short and J 5 bases short, with 14 bases between. The CDR3 spans 15 residues. From germline, CDR1 is SGHRS and CDR2 YFSETQ. The CDR3 region has the DNA TGCGCCAGCAGCTTGGTTTATAGAGGGGAGACTGAAGCTTTCTTT. It specifies CASSLVYRGETEAFF.

This clonotype was counted only a few times. This rearrangement joins TRBV20-1 to TRBJ1-4, with D tentatively TRBD1 (6 bases). Germline-derived CDR1 and CDR2 are DFQATT and SNEGSKA (reference sequence). CDR3 size: 13 residues. The ends were cut back, 5 bases at V and 8 bases at J, with 15 bases in the middle. The CDR3 nucleotides are TGCAGTGCTCGAAACAGGGTTGGGGAAAAACTGTTTTTT. As protein: CSARNRVGEKLFF.

This clonotype was counted only a few times. V usage is TRBV10-3 and J usage is TRBJ2-1, with 7 bases that match TRBD2. The CDR3 is 16 amino acids. V was pared by 2 bases and J by 6 bases, with 10 bases of the junction left unmatched. The germline V gene encodes CDR1 ENHRY and CDR2 SYGVKD. The CDR3 region is CAISERVAGVFNEQFF. Here the CDR3 DNA reads TGTGCCATCAGTGAGCGAGTCGCGGGAGTTTTCAATGAGCAGTTCTTC.

This clonotype was counted a few times. Written as DNA, the CDR3 is TGTGCCAGCAGTCTCCGAAGACAGGGGAACACTGAAGCTTTCTTT. Protein sequence: CASSLRRQGNTEAFF. V and J are TRBV27 and TRBJ1-1; 7 bases map to TRBD1. CDR3 length: 15 amino acids. V trimming: 5 bases; J trimming: 1 base; junction bases outside the gene matches: 7. CDR1 and CDR2 from the germline V gene are MNHEY and SMNVEV (reference sequence).

The gene calls are TRBV29-1 and TRBJ1-1, with D hard to call. CDR3 length: 13 amino acids. The germline gives CDR1 SQVTM, CDR2 ANQGSEA. V lost 7 bases and J lost 0, with 12 bases in between. Here the CDR3 reads CSASPLVNTEAFF. The CDR3 region has the DNA TGCAGCGCCTCTCCGCTGGTGAACACTGAAGCTTTCTTT.

This clonotype was observed a few times. The genes are TRBV12-3 or TRBV12-4 and TRBJ1-6, with D unresolved. Trimming left V 5 bases short and J 10 bases short, with 21 bases between. The CDR3 is 16 residues long. The CDR3 here is CASSHRTGVKGSPLHF. In nucleotides, the CDR3 is TGTGCCAGCAGTCACCGGACGGGAGTGAAAGGCTCACCCCTCCACTTT.

This clonotype was counted between two and nine times. The chain carries TRBV5-1 and TRBJ2-6; the D gene is possibly TRBD2 (5 bases). This CDR3 contains 15 residues. Germline assignment: CDR1 SGHRS and CDR2 YFSETQ. V lost 5 bases and J lost 2, with 11 bases in between. The CDR3 nucleotides read TGCGCCAGCAGAGAAGACGGGGCTGGGGCCAACGTCCTGACTTTC. It encodes CASREDGAGANVLTF.

The table lists this clonotype with a few counts. V is TRBV9 and J is TRBJ1-1; D uncertain. CDR3 length: 15 amino acids. Germline CDR1 reads SGDLS; CDR2 reads YYNGEE. V was cut by 4 bases and J by 1 base, with 14 bases left in between. The CDR3 reads CASSPRHGKNTEAFF. CDR3 DNA: TGTGCCAGCAGCCCCCGACACGGGAAGAACACTGAAGCTTTCTTT.

This clonotype was detected a few times. The V call is TRBV7-8, the J call TRBJ2-1, with D possibly matching TRBD2 (5 bases). This CDR3 comprises 17 residues. The germline V and J ends were trimmed by 6 bases and 2 bases, with 20 bases remaining between them. The germline V gene encodes CDR1 SGHVS and CDR2 FQNEAQ. The DNA for the CDR3 is TGTGCCAGCAGACCCCTTTCCGGTAGCGCGGCCTACAATGAGCAGTTCTTC. Translation: CASRPLSGSAAYNEQFF.

This clonotype showed up just a few times. The rearrangement uses TRBV3-1 and TRBJ2-1; 13 bases are a match to TRBD2. The CDR3 consists of 17 residues. J gave up 7 bases and V 1 base, and 7 bases lay outside the gene matches. Germline loops: CDR1 LGHDT, CDR2 YNNKEL (reference sequence). The CDR3 DNA reads TGTGCCAGCAGCCAAGTACTAGCGGGAGGGCCCCAGAATGAGCAGTTCTTC. As protein: CASSQVLAGGPQNEQFF.

With respect to this clonotype: At one of its ends the junction is not consistent with the germline gene, which may arise from a read error. The chain uses TRBV20-1 and TRBJ2-1, with a tentative D call TRBD2 (6 bases). Germline V CDR1 and CDR2: DFQATT, SNEGSKA (reference sequence). This CDR3 has 18 amino acids. The CDR3 spells CCARDPSGGSGSYNEQFF. The CDR3 bases are TGCTGTGCTAGAGATCCCTCCGGGGGTAGCGGCTCCTACAATGAGCAGTTCTTC.

The rearrangement joins TRBV5-1 to TRBJ2-7; D tentatively fits TRBD1 or TRBD2 (5 bases each). V was clipped by 0 bases and J by 4 bases, with 14 bases between them. Germline CDR1 is SGHRS and CDR2 is YFSETQ. The length of the CDR3 is 15 residues. CDR3: CASSLVAQGVYEQYF. Written as DNA, the CDR3 is TGCGCCAGCAGCTTGGTAGCGCAGGGAGTATACGAGCAGTACTTC. Full variable domain (missing parts from reference TRBV5-1 and TRBJ2-7): KAGVTQTPRYLIKTRGQQVTLSCSPISGHRSVSWYQQTPGQGLQFLFEYFSETQRNKGNFPGRFSGRQFSNSRSEMNVSTLELGDSALYLCASSLVAQGVYEQYFGPGTRLTVT.

The rearrangement joins TRBV12-3 or TRBV12-4 to TRBJ2-1, with TRBD2 matching over 11 bases. The CDR3 is made up of 15 amino acids. Trimming took 3 bases from V and 12 from J; bases not matched to a gene: 10. CDR3 in DNA: TGTGCCAGCAGTTTTAATAGCGGGGGGGCCTTTCGGCAGTTCTTC. It specifies CASSFNSGGAFRQFF.

A few counts support this clonotype. This chain uses TRBV2 with TRBJ2-5; D remains ambiguous. V was pared by 7 bases and J by 2 bases, with 5 bases between. Germline assignment: CDR1 SNHLY and CDR2 FYNNEI. CDR3 length: 11 residues. The CDR3 spells CASNLQETQYF. CDR3 nucleotide sequence: TGTGCCAGCAATCTTCAAGAGACCCAGTACTTC.

This clonotype has just a few counts. The chain carries TRBV10-3 and TRBJ2-6; the match to TRBD1 covers 8 bases. Germline V gene lookup returns CDR1 ENHRY and CDR2 SYGVKD. The CDR3 length is 15 residues. The V and J ends lost 6 bases and 3 bases, in that order; junction bases with no gene match: 4. CDR3 nucleotide sequence: TGTGCCATCAGGCTTGACAGGGGTGGGGCCAACGTCCTGACTTTC. This translates into CAIRLDRGGANVLTF.

This clonotype was counted only a few times. This rearrangement joins TRBV7-2 to TRBJ2-5; 7 bases map to TRBD2. The germline CDR1 and CDR2 sequences are SGHTA and FQGNSA. Trimming at V came to 0 bases and at J to 4 bases, leaving 17 bases not matched to a gene. The CDR3 sequence is 19 residues long. The CDR3, as DNA: TGTGCCAGCAGCTTAGCGACCCAGCGGGGTATCCTCCGCGGAGAGACCCAGTACTTC. Translated: CASSLATQRGILRGETQYF.

This chain uses TRBV2 with TRBJ2-7; D gene unclear. The germline V and J ends were trimmed by 7 bases and 0 bases, with 10 bases remaining between them. This CDR3 comprises 13 residues. Germline lookup yields CDR1 SNHLY and CDR2 FYNNEI. CDR3 sequence: CASNQDSSYEQYF. The CDR3 DNA is TGTGCCAGCAACCAGGATAGCTCCTACGAGCAGTACTTC.